This TCR beta chain was observed in a study of blood T cells in healthy people across ages. Germline CDR1 LGHDT, CDR2 YNNKEL (reference sequence). J was trimmed by 2 bases and V by 0 bases; bases with no gene match: 7. CDR3 size: 17 residues. Study outcomes and limitations: A strong correlation was found between TCR beta diversity and the percentage of naive T cells.

The individuals who served as donors were healthy Caucasians living in Russia, aged roughly 6 to 90. Comment on this clonotype: Its specificity is unknown.

Together with a sample-barcoded 5' primer, a J-beta primer mix was included in a second PCR lasting 7 to 11 cycles. A tag from a template-switch adaptor with 12 random nucleotides marked each cDNA molecule. One entry per CDR3 protein results from TCRdb running MiXCR on the 5' RACE reads. Of 650,000 to 900,000 distinct CDR3 sequences in the sample, approximately 59% were seen once. The chain is built from TRBV3-1 and TRBJ2-3, with 8 bases lining up with TRBD2. The TCR was taken from a man younger than 40 in good health. Material: blood. CDR3 DNA sequence: TGTGCCAGCAGCCAAGATCCGAGCGGGGGACCCACAGATACGCAGTATTTT. It encodes CASSQDPSGGPTDTQYF.